This TCR beta chain was identified during a study of blood T cells in healthy people across ages. Germline values: CDR1 SQVTM, CDR2 ANQGSEA. The V and J ends lost 4 bases and 4 bases respectively, with 13 bases between them. CDR3 size: 13 residues. The authors ran a second PCR of 7 to 11 cycles using a sample-barcoded 5' primer and a J-beta primer mix. At least 2.5 million CDR3-containing paired-end reads were obtained per sample. TCRdb re-called the 5' RACE reads with MiXCR, one entry per CDR3 protein. This table has some 1.6 million distinct CDR3 sequences, about 31% appearing once. The sequence derives from a woman aged 25 to 39 in good health. Sample: blood. The chain combines TRBV29-1 with TRBJ1-1; a weak D match, TRBD1 (5 bases). Here the CDR3 DNA reads TGCAGCGTTGTACGCAGGCAGGGCACTGAAGCTTTCTTT. Residues: CSVVRRQGTEAFF.